These 30 T cell receptor beta chains were all obtained from the same sample, sequenced in a study of blood T cells in healthy people across ages. Then a second PCR, running roughly 7 to 11 cycles, was carried out with a sample-barcoded 5' primer and a J-beta primer mix. TCRdb re-called the 5' RACE reads through MiXCR, storing one row per CDR3 protein. Here the sample spans hundreds of thousands of distinct CDR3 sequences, roughly 64% being singletons. The sample taken for sequencing was blood. These receptors were obtained from a man aged 25 to 40 in good health.

This chain connects TRBV12-3 or TRBV12-4 to TRBJ2-7; D unresolved. Trimming stripped 3 bases from V and 5 bases from J, with 8 bases between. This CDR3 has 12 residues. The CDR3 nucleotides are TGTGCCAGCAGTTTGAGTGTGGACGAGCAGTACTTC. Translating it yields CASSLSVDEQYF.

This chain links TRBV6-2 or TRBV6-3 with TRBJ2-2; the D gene is possibly TRBD1 (5 bases). V was trimmed by 3 bases and J by 5 bases, leaving 13 bases between them. The CDR3 has 15 residues. CDR1 is MNHEY and CDR2 is SVGEGT in the germline V gene. The CDR3 here is CASSYKGRETGELFF. The CDR3 DNA follows: TGTGCCAGCAGTTATAAGGGGCGAGAAACCGGGGAGCTGTTTTTT.

This clonotype was detected only a few times. This chain uses TRBV7-2 with TRBJ2-5; the match to TRBD1 covers 12 bases. The DNA end is a closer match to TRBJ2-7, so the J assignment may be wrong. This CDR3 contains 17 residues. Germline CDR1 and CDR2: SGHTA and FQGNSA. The chain's CDR3 is CASAYGPPGQGASEQYF. DNA of the CDR3: TGTGCCAGCGCCTACGGACCACCGGGACAGGGGGCTTCCGAGCAGTACTTC.

This clonotype was counted a few times. The V and J genes are TRBV7-9 and TRBJ2-5; D tentatively reads TRBD1 or TRBD2 (5 bases each). Germline V gives CDR1 SEHNR, CDR2 FQNEAQ (reference sequence). Trimming pared 3 bases from V and 2 bases from J, leaving 22 bases between. This CDR3 is built from 18 residues. The CDR3: CASSFSTVGAGPQETQYF. Here the CDR3 DNA reads TGTGCCAGCAGCTTTTCGACGGTCGGGGCAGGTCCACAAGAGACCCAGTACTTC.

As for this clonotype: This could be a read error, since a much larger clone is one nucleotide away. V is TRBV7-2 and J is TRBJ1-2; maybe TRBD1 (6 bases). The germline CDR1 and CDR2 sequences are SGHTA and FQGNSA. The length of the CDR3 is 12 residues. Trimming stripped 7 bases from V and 4 bases from J, with 10 bases between. CDR3 amino acids: CASIFRGYGYTF. The CDR3 region has the DNA TGTGCCAGCATCTTCAGGGGCTATGGCTACACCTTC.

This clonotype was counted once. The chain has TRBV20-1 and TRBJ1-2; tentatively, D is TRBD1 (5 bases). Germline CDR1 and CDR2: DFQATT and SNEGSKA (reference sequence). Trimming pared 4 bases from V and 4 bases from J, leaving 19 bases between. The CDR3 contains 15 residues. CDR3 nucleotides: TGCAGTGCTAAGGGTCGGGGGGTAGTGGGCTATGGCTACACCTTC. Residues: CSAKGRGVVGYGYTF.

This clonotype was found once. The chain employs TRBV18 and TRBJ1-1, with D possibly TRBD1 on 5 matching bases. The CDR3 is 13 amino acids. The germline gives CDR1 KGHSH, CDR2 LQKENI. The V gene lost 6 bases and the J gene lost 11 bases, with 19 bases spanning the gap. In nucleotides, the CDR3 is TGTGCCAGCTCCCGGGGGGAGAGGGATCGGGCTTTCTTT. Protein sequence: CASSRGERDRAFF.

This clonotype was counted only a few times. This rearrangement joins TRBV7-9 to TRBJ2-7; 8 nucleotides match TRBD2. CDR3 length: 14 residues. Germline CDR1 reads SEHNR; CDR2 reads FQNEAQ (reference sequence). V lost 7 bases to trimming and J lost 3 bases; unmatched junction nucleotides: 8. CDR3 in DNA: TGTGCCAGCACCTCAAGCGGGGGTTTCTACGAGCAGTACTTC. Translated, it gives CASTSSGGFYEQYF.

Many counts were recorded for this clonotype. DNA of the CDR3: TGTGCCAGCAGCTTCTCGGGCGCCCTCTCGGGCGAGCAGTACTTC. Translation: CASSFSGALSGEQYF. The rearrangement links TRBV5-5 to TRBJ2-7; D not certain. Germline V CDR1 and CDR2: SGHKS, YYEKEE (reference sequence). V was cut by 2 bases and J by 6 bases, with 18 bases left in between. The CDR3 extends over 15 amino acids. Drawing the rest from reference TRBV5-5 and TRBJ2-7, the complete variable domain is DAGVTQSPTHLIKTRGQQVTLRCSPISGHKSVSWYQQVLGQGPQFIFQYYEKEERGRGNFPDRFSARQFPNYSSELNVNALLLGDSALYLCASSFSGALSGEQYFGPGTRLTVT.

J is TRBJ2-1 and V is TRBV9, with 8 bases fitting TRBD2. The CDR3 has 15 residues. Germline CDR1 SGDLS, CDR2 YYNGEE. The junction had 10 bases not matched to a gene; V was cut back by 2 bases and J by 9 bases. CDR3 nucleotide sequence: TGTGCCAGCAGCGTGGGAGCGGGGGCATTTCTTGAGCAGTTCTTC. The encoded protein is CASSVGAGAFLEQFF.

This sequence joins TRBV30 and TRBJ1-4; D gene ambiguous. The germline V and J ends were trimmed by 1 base and 7 bases, with 7 bases remaining between them. CDR1 is GTSNPN, CDR2 SVGIG, per germline (reference sequence). The CDR3 is made up of 12 amino acids. The CDR3 coding sequence is TGTGCCTGGAGTGGGGATATTGAAAAACTGTTTTTT. It encodes CAWSGDIEKLFF.

The rearrangement joins TRBV20-1 to TRBJ1-6, with D unclear. V lost 4 bases to trimming and J lost 7 bases, with 8 bases between them. The germline gives CDR1 DFQATT, CDR2 SNEGSKA (reference sequence). The CDR3 consists of 12 residues. The DNA for the CDR3 is TGCAGTGCTACGGATTGGAATTCACCCCTCCACTTT. Translating it yields CSATDWNSPLHF.

This chain joins TRBV12-3 or TRBV12-4 and TRBJ2-5; 8 bases align to TRBD1. The V gene end was trimmed by 5 bases and the J gene end by 11 bases; junction bases not matched to a gene: 13. The CDR3 is 14 amino acids. CDR3 nucleotide sequence: TGTGCCAGCAGTCCGCAGGGGGCTGCCTGGGAGCAGTACTTC. This encodes CASSPQGAAWEQYF.

CDR3 amino acids: CASSSRDRGLREQYF. The CDR3 DNA follows: TGTGCCAGCAGCTCCCGGGACAGGGGACTACGGGAGCAGTACTTC. The chain links TRBV5-8 to TRBJ2-7; TRBD1 agrees at 10 bases. The CDR3 is made up of 15 amino acids. Germline CDR1 and CDR2: SGHTS and YDEGEE. The V segment lost 3 bases and the J segment 7 bases; nucleotides outside the gene matches: 10.

This chain links TRBV7-2 with TRBJ1-6; TRBD1 aligns across 8 bases. Germline values: CDR1 SGHTA, CDR2 FQGNSA. This CDR3 contains 13 residues. V lost 7 bases to trimming and J lost 6 bases; unmatched junction nucleotides: 2. The CDR3 is CASKTGVNSPLHF. The CDR3 bases are TGTGCCAGCAAGACAGGGGTTAATTCACCCCTCCACTTT. The full variable domain, its missing parts supplied by reference TRBV7-2 and TRBJ1-6, is GAGVSQSPSNKVTEKGKDVELRCDPISGHTALYWYRQSLGQGLEFLIYFQGNSAPDKSGLPSDRFSAERTGGSVSTLTIQRTQQEDSAVYLCASKTGVNSPLHFGNGTRLTVT.

This clonotype was observed a few times. V usage is TRBV29-1 and J usage is TRBJ1-1; 10 bases agree with TRBD1. CDR3 length equals 13 residues. Germline trimming cut 7 bases from V and 4 bases from J; bases unmatched to any gene: 6. CDR1 is SQVTM, CDR2 ANQGSEA, per germline. The CDR3 loop reads CSAGTGDSTEAFF. CDR3 DNA sequence: TGCAGCGCCGGGACAGGGGATTCCACTGAAGCTTTCTTT. The whole variable domain, filled in from reference TRBV29-1 and TRBJ1-1, reads SAVISQKPSRDICQRGTSLTIQCQVDSQVTMMFWYRQQPGQSLTLIATANQGSEATYESGFVIDKFPISRPNLTFSTLTVSNMSPEDSSIYLCSAGTGDSTEAFFGQGTRLTVV.

CDR3 loop: CASKSRKGETQYF. In DNA form, the CDR3 reads TGTGCCAGCAAAAGCCGGAAAGGAGAGACCCAGTACTTC. The V gene is TRBV27, the J gene TRBJ2-5; no clear D gene. Trimming took 7 bases from V and 4 from J, leaving 13 bases between them. Germline V CDR1 and CDR2: MNHEY, SMNVEV (reference sequence). CDR3 length equals 13 residues.

This clonotype was counted only a few times. V and J are TRBV29-1 and TRBJ1-2, with TRBD1 matching 9 bases. CDR1 and CDR2 (germline): SQVTM, ANQGSEA. V lost 0 bases and J lost 10; bases outside the gene matches: 3. The CDR3 consists of 12 residues. The CDR3 region is CSVEEWTGDYTF. The CDR3 nucleotides read TGCAGCGTTGAAGAATGGACAGGGGACTACACCTTC.

The chain combines TRBV6-5 with TRBJ1-2; D is undetermined. Looked up from germline, CDR1 is MNHEY and CDR2 is SVGAGI. Trimming pared 6 bases from V and 2 bases from J, leaving 13 bases between. The CDR3 loop spans 14 amino acids. CDR3 bases: TGTGCCAGCAGCCCCCGCGTAGGCAACTATGGCTACACCTTC. It translates to CASSPRVGNYGYTF.

J is TRBJ2-5 and V is TRBV2; 7 bases agree with TRBD1. The CDR3 contains 13 residues. The ends lost 7 bases at V and 1 base at J; junction bases unmatched: 3. Germline CDR1 SNHLY, CDR2 FYNNEI. CDR3 DNA: TGTGCCAGCACTAGGGACAGCCAAGAGACCCAGTACTTC. This translates into CASTRDSQETQYF.

In regard to this clonotype: One end of the junction varies from germline; a read error may be responsible. CDR3: CAGSYDQEREQYF. The CDR3 nucleotides read TGTGCCGGCAGTTACGACCAGGAGAGGGAGCAGTACTTC. The chain combines TRBV7-2 with TRBJ2-7; D gene unclear. The germline gives CDR1 SGHTA, CDR2 FQGNSA. This CDR3 spans 13 amino acids.

The rearrangement links TRBV7-2 to TRBJ2-3, with D perhaps TRBD2 (7 bases). V dropped 10 bases and J dropped 2 bases, with 19 bases sitting between them. The CDR3 consists of 15 residues. Germline V gene sequence: CDR1 SGHTA, CDR2 FQGNSA. This CDR3 reads CATQTPGGLTDTQYF. Written as DNA, the CDR3 is TGTGCCACTCAAACACCGGGGGGCCTCACAGATACGCAGTATTTT.

This clonotype was counted between two and nine times. The chain uses TRBV19 and TRBJ1-5; D is uncertain. Germline V lookup: CDR1 LNHDA, CDR2 SQIVND (reference sequence). V was pared by 1 base and J by 7 bases, with 5 bases between. CDR3 length: 12 amino acids. The CDR3: CASSIGGQPQHF. CDR3 bases: TGTGCCAGTAGTATAGGGGGACAGCCCCAGCATTTT.

The chain joins TRBV6-5 to TRBJ2-5; D perhaps matches TRBD1 (6 bases). The end of the DNA fits TRBJ2-7 better, so the J call may be wrong. Germline V lookup: CDR1 MNHEY, CDR2 SVGAGI. This CDR3 region has 13 residues. CDR3: CASSTGVFYEQYF. CDR3 nucleotides: TGTGCCAGCTCGACAGGTGTGTTCTACGAGCAGTACTTC.

The J gene is TRBJ2-4, the V gene TRBV15; TRBD1 might be the D (5 bases). Near its end, the DNA agrees better with TRBJ2-7, so the J call may be wrong. Germline CDR1 is LNHNV and CDR2 is YYDKDF (reference sequence). The CDR3 has 14 amino acids. The CDR3 sequence is CATSSAGFFHEQYF. The CDR3 nucleotides are TGTGCCACCAGCAGCGCAGGGTTCTTCCACGAGCAGTACTTC.

The chain couples TRBV20-1 to TRBJ1-1, with D possibly TRBD1 on 6 matching bases. The CDR3 contains 14 residues. Germline V gene lookup returns CDR1 DFQATT and CDR2 SNEGSKA (reference sequence). Here the CDR3 reads CMVCGGAGGTEAFF. The CDR3 bases are TGCATGGTTTGTGGGGGGGCTGGGGGGACTGAAGCTTTCTTT.

Points on this clonotype: One junction end does not reproduce the germline sequence, and a read error may be involved. The genes are TRBV7-2 and TRBJ2-3; D not certain. The CDR3 covers 14 residues. Per the germline V gene, CDR1 is SGHTA and CDR2 is FQGNSA. The CDR3 loop is CASSLAGSADRQYF. CDR3 DNA sequence: TGTGCCAGCAGCTTAGCTGGGTCTGCAGATAGGCAGTATTTT.

The CDR3 nucleotides read TGTGCCAGCAGCGTAGCGGCAGGCGAGGGAGTCGACACTGAAGCTTTCTTT. This sequence encodes CASSVAAGEGVDTEAFF. V is TRBV9 and J is TRBJ1-1; D is unresolved. The CDR3 is made up of 17 amino acids. V lost 0 bases to trimming and J lost 3 bases, with 18 bases between them. Germline loops: CDR1 SGDLS, CDR2 YYNGEE.

Ten or more counts support this clonotype. The DNA of the CDR3 is TGCGCCCCCTGCGGAAATAGCAATCAGCCCCAGCATTTT. Its translation is CAPCGNSNQPQHF. The genes are TRBV29-1 and TRBJ1-5, with unresolved D. Germline CDR1 is SQVTM and CDR2 is ANQGSEA. The CDR3 sequence is 13 residues long.

The CDR3 nucleotides read TGCAGTGCTGACTCCTACAATGAGCAGTTCTTC. Its translation: CSADSYNEQFF. The rearrangement uses TRBV20-1 and TRBJ2-1; D not resolved. The CDR3 is made up of 11 amino acids. The germline CDR1 and CDR2 sequences are DFQATT and SNEGSKA (reference sequence). Trimming took 5 bases from V and 0 from J, leaving 2 bases between them.